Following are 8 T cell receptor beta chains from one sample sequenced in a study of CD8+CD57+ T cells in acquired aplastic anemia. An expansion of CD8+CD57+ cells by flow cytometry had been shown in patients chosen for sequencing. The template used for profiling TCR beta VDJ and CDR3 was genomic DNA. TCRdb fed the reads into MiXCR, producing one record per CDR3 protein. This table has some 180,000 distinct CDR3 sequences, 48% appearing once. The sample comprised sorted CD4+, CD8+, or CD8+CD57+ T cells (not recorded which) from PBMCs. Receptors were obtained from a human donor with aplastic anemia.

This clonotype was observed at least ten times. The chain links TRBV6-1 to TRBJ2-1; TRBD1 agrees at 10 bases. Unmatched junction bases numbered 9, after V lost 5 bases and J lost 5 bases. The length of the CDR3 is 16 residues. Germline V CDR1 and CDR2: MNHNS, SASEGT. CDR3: CASSPQGQGINNEQFF. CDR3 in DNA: TGTGCCAGCAGTCCTCAGGGACAGGGGATTAACAATGAGCAGTTCTTC.

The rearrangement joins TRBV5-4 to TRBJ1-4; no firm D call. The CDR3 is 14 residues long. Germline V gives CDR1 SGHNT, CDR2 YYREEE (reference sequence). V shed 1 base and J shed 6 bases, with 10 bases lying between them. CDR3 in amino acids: CASSLWQEYEKLFF. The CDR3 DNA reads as TGTGCCAGCAGCTTGTGGCAGGAATATGAAAAACTGTTTTTT.

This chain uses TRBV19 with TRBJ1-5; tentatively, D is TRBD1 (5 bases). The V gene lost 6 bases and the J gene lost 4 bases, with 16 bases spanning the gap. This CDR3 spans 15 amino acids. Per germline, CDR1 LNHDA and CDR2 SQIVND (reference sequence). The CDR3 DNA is TGTGCCAGTAGACTGGACCGGGACGCAAATCAGCCCCAGCATTTT. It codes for CASRLDRDANQPQHF. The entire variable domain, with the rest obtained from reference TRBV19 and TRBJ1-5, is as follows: DGGITQSPKYLFRKEGQNVTLSCEQNLNHDAMYWYRQDPGQGLRLIYYSQIVNDFQKGDIAEGYSVSREKKESFPLTVTSAQKNPTAFYLCASRLDRDANQPQHFGDGTRLSIL.

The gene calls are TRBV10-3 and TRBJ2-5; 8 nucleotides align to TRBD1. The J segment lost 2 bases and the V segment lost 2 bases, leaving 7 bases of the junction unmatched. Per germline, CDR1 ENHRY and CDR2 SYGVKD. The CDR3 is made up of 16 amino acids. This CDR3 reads CAISEHSGTGQETQYF. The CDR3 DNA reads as TGTGCCATCAGTGAGCACTCCGGGACAGGACAAGAGACCCAGTACTTC.

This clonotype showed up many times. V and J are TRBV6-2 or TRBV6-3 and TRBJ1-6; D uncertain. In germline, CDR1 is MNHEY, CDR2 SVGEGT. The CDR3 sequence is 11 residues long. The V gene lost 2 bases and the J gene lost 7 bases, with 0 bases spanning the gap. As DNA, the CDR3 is TGTGCCAGCAGTTACAATTCACCCCTCCACTTT. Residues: CASSYNSPLHF.

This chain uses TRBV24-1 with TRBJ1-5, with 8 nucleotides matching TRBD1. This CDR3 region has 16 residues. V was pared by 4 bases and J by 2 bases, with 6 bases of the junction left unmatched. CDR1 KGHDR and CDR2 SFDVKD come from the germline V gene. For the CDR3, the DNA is TGTGCCACCAGTGAGCGGGGGACAGGCGGCAATCAGCCCCAGCATTTT. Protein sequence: CATSERGTGGNQPQHF.

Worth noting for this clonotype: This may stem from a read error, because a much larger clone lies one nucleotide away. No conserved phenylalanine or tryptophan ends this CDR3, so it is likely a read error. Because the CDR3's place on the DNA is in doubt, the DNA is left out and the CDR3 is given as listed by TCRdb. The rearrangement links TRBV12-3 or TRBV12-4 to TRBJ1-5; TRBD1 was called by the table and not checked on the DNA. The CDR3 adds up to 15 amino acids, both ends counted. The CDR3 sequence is CASSSSTSGGQPQHS.

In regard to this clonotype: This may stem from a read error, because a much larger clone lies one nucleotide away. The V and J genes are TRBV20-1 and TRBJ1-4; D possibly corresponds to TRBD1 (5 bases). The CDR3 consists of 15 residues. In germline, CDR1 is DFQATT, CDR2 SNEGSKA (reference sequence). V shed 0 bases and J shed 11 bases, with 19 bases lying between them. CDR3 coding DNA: TGCAGTGCTAGAGATTTGGGGCCGGGGTCCGGGAAACTGTTTTTT. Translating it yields CSARDLGPGSGKLFF.